Sequencing of this T cell receptor beta chain was carried out in a study of cytomegalovirus exposure and HLA in healthy donors (dated by TCRdb to 2016 to 2017). Turning to the overall study: An earlier analysis of 587 of the donors reported about 260 Gb of sequence data and 95 million to 140 million unique TCR beta sequences obtained from 180 million or so T cells. Typing coverage varied by locus: about 629-640 donors for A, B, C, DRB1 and DQB1; roughly 510 for DQA1; 606 for DPA1; around 490 for DPB1. Across around 400 genotyped donors of the cohort, an average of about 250,000 unique TCR beta nucleotide sequences per donor were sequenced, and approximately 17% of those sequences were non-productive. The study combined high-throughput TCR immunosequencing, statistical association of individual TCRs with disease status, and machine learning to predict cytomegalovirus infection status. Rather than drawing on any new phenotypic data, the later analysis identified candidate immune exposures from TCR beta sequences and the way those sequences occurred across donors. In addition to the first cohort of 666 subjects, a separate validation cohort of 130 or so different subjects was used. An early release that covered about 600 HLA-typed donors contained approximately 320 gigabases of sequencing data and tens of millions of unique TCR sequences. Donor age, sex, ethnicity and CMV serostatus were compiled together with the repertoire data. Among the roughly 400 genotyped donors, about 85% belonged to the genetic ancestry cluster associated with self-reported Caucasian donors. An earlier analysis of approximately 640 of the donors applied high-throughput TCR beta sequencing to assess whether each TCR beta V gene segment acted as functional or pseudogenic. HLA typing included class I and class II loci at four-digit resolution. The study profiled the T cell repertoires of 550 to 700 subjects by immunosequencing and related them to cytomegalovirus serostatus. Every discovery cohort repertoire had been produced on one sequencing platform. In a later genetic analysis, genome-wide SNP genotypes for about three fifths of the roughly 670 donors were used, and that subset was treated as a discovery cohort. A later analysis re-examined previously published TCR beta repertoires from more than 650 donors and added high-resolution HLA genotyping to investigate patterns of TCR occurrence. Roughly 5 DR-DQ haplotypes were handled as single units for association and clustering because linkage in the cohort was strong. The study was designed to test whether signatures of past pathogen exposure could be identified by cataloging public T cell receptors. General conclusions and limits of the study: According to a later analysis, most CMV-associated TCR beta chains appeared to be HLA-restricted, and the HLA associations seemed to be driven largely by CMV exposure. The authors suggested that the approach could potentially be generalized to other disease states and immunological phenotypes. Correlated functional status among segregating V segments might reflect linkage disequilibrium, but an unknown experimental factor could not be ruled out. While some public TCRs were present in many individuals, most TCR sequences turned up only very rarely across donors. The presence/absence analyses assumed that sequencing depth was roughly uniform across donors, and that assumption may not be true. A later analysis found that TCR association rates varied across HLA loci, with DRB1 alleles showing the most associated TCRs and HLA-C alleles the fewest. In a later genetic analysis, a missense DCLRE1C variant was associated with V-gene and J-gene trimming of TCR beta chains, and the association was replicated in an independent cohort. Some IMGT-functional V segments, including TRBV6-2 and TRBV6-3, could not be told apart with the 87-base-pair reads, so those segments were excluded. HLA typing was unavailable for some donors at each locus, so association tests used only the typed subset. The only immune exposure information available for the cohort was CMV serostatus. When HLA alleles, especially DR and DQ, strongly co-occurred, TCR associations were difficult to assign to individual alleles. A further reported finding was that TCR beta sequences accurately predicted the HLA-A and HLA-B alleles for most subjects in the first cohort. The study listed 164 TCR beta chains as associated with cytomegalovirus. The cohort was sequenced for TCR beta chains only, and without alpha or paired-chain data the features that could be detected were limited. Some 15 rarely observed V segments, including chromosome 9 orphons, were excluded from the earlier analysis of approximately 500 of the donors because counts were too low. A cluster of highly shared sequence variants was judged likely to be a technical artifact of the sequencing pipeline. Three of the identified cytomegalovirus-associated TCR beta chains were confirmed in vitro to be specific for cytomegalovirus antigens. According to a later genetic analysis, donors in an Asian-associated ancestry cluster had fewer N-insertions in productive TCRs than the roughly 700-donor mean. In both the original and validation cohorts, the classifier was reported to diagnose cytomegalovirus status with high specificity and sensitivity. In a later analysis, several top co-occurrence clusters were reported to appear linked to parvovirus B19, influenza, CMV and Epstein-Barr virus. In an earlier analysis of 587 of the donors, most TCR beta V segments were observed in productive rearrangements about 87% or about 30% of the time, broadly matching IMGT annotations. In a later analysis, 16,951 TCR beta sequences were associated with specific HLA alleles at a false discovery rate of 0.05. Compared with equally common non-associated chains, HLA-associated TCR beta chains in a later analysis were more clonally expanded and had lower generation probabilities.

About this clone: There is no known antigen for this receptor. Per-base qualities were not stored, and no clone one base away is much larger.

The V and J ends are trimmed by 6 bases and 0 bases, leaving 15 bases between them. From the cysteine up to the phenylalanine, the CDR3 has a length of 15 residues. The DNA shown is the 45-base CDR3, in frame from base 1. From a lookup of the germline V gene, CDR1 and CDR2 are MNHNS and SASEGT. The cohort was made up of around 720 healthy bone marrow donors. Cohort members were all nominally healthy when sampled, although unrecorded immune exposures were likely present. The donor was CMV seropositive and was included in the group of 290 or so seropositive cohort members. A peripheral blood sample was provided by each donor, and peripheral blood mononuclear cells were used for TCR beta sequencing. The Qiagen DNeasy Blood Extraction Kit was used to extract genomic DNA from the blood cell samples. Library construction relied on the immunoSEQ multiplex PCR assay. The multiplex PCR relied on a mix of 60 forward primers for TCR Vbeta segments and 13 reverse primers for TCR Jbeta segments. Amplification of the CDR3 region of rearranged TCR beta genes was performed with a multiplex PCR assay on genomic DNA. On the Illumina HiSeq System, the amplified TCR beta libraries were sequenced as 87-base-pair reads. Concerning the study's data processing: In a later analysis, roughly 80 million unique TCR beta chains were counted across the 500 to 850 repertoires, and approximately 11 million of these chains were shared by at least two donors. Raw reads were error-corrected and collapsed into unique sequences with a nearest-neighbor algorithm that merged closely related sequences to remove PCR and sequencing errors. To assign V, D and J gene segments, CDR3 sequences were aligned to IMGT reference sequences. For a sequence to be retained, at least a six-nucleotide match to both a V gene segment and a J gene segment was required. Rearrangements were called productive when the CDR3 lacked stop codons and stayed in frame with V and J; all others were non-productive. Following IMGT convention, CDR3 was defined as the stretch from the second conserved V-encoded cysteine to the conserved J-encoded phenylalanine. In an earlier analysis of approximately 500 of the donors, sequences lacking an unambiguous match to a single V gene segment were excluded. An earlier analysis of 587 of the donors called V segments functional above 56.7% productive rearrangements and segregating when the between-donor standard deviation exceeded 5%. A statistical classification framework was built for diagnosing cytomegalovirus status from the catalog of TCR beta chain sequences. V and J gene assignment, in a later analysis, came from comparing TCR nucleotide sequences with IMGT/GENE-DB human TR gene sequences. A later analysis assigned CDR3 sequences and most-parsimonious VDJ recombination scenarios with the TCRdist pipeline. In a later analysis, each TCR beta chain was defined by its CDR3 amino acid sequence together with its V-gene family, and reads without a unique V-gene family were excluded. A later analysis removed nearly 600 highly shared, low-generation-probability nucleotide sequences to deal with suspected cross-contamination and a sequencing artifact. For each public chain, a later analysis derived a clonal expansion index from normalized ranks of inferred template counts within each repertoire. Generation probabilities in a later analysis came from a VDJ recombination model fitted to out-of-frame rearrangements, and those results were checked against IGoR. A later analysis scored TCR-TCR, TCR-HLA and TCR-CMV co-occurrence with hypergeometric tests, applying a repertoire-size bias correction to TCR pairs. False discovery rates were estimated in a later analysis by permuting HLA or CMV assignments 20 times. In a later analysis, co-occurring TCRs were grouped with DBSCAN, and TCRdist sequence similarity was added when clustering was performed within HLA-allele-positive subsets. Repertoires with fewer than 30,000 or more than 120,000 public chains were left out of co-occurrence clustering, as were about 5 repertoires with anomalous nucleotide sharing. In TCRdb, the immuneACCESS table is reduced to in-frame sequences with V and J assigned. These tables do not hold every clone; where another copy was compared, an unresolved V gene accounts for under half, and the others remain unexplained. V and J calls and clone size follow that table, whereas D and trimming were derived from the DNA. The sample table shows fewer than 90,000 clones, and approximately 72% are seen once. The ten largest account for around 10% of the sample.

The TCR sequence derives from a man aged 25-45 years in good health and CMV-seropositive. Sequenced input: PBMCs. The chain was built from TRBV6-1 and TRBJ2-7, with TRBD2 tentatively as D gene (6 bases match). The DNA sequence reads TGTGCCAGCAGAGCGAGGGGACTCAGCTCCTACGAGCAGTACTTC. Translated, it gives CASRARGLSSYEQYF.